This is a list of T cell receptor beta chains from one sample in a study of T-cell memory formation after mild COVID-19. From the 5' RACE reads, TCRdb called clonotypes with MiXCR, one entry per CDR3 protein. The sample shows a few hundred thousand distinct CDR3 sequences, roughly 15% of them seen only once. Sequenced sample: PBMCs or a T cell subset sorted from them (not recorded which). Receptor source: a man aged 18 to 30 who had mild COVID-19 (a few samples of this study predate the infection). Cell type and time point are not known. CDR3s include the opening cysteine and the closing phenylalanine or tryptophan. Fields, in order: CDR3 protein, CDR3 DNA, D gene, V gene, J gene, clone size. D genes are given only for firm matches. Size values are once, few and many counts, or a class for expanded clones, and some rows have none.

CDR3 protein: CASTENSAGERF
CDR3 DNA: TGTGCCAGCACCGAAAATTCGGCAGGAGAGAGATTC
D gene: .
V gene: TRBV2
J gene: TRBJ2-7
clone size: .

CDR3 protein: CASSVLADGDYEQYF
CDR3 DNA: TGTGCCAGCAGCGTACTAGCGGATGGGGACTACGAGCAGTACTTC
D gene: TRBD2
V gene: TRBV9
J gene: TRBJ2-7
clone size: many

CDR3 protein: CASRDLSNTGELFF
CDR3 DNA: TGTGCCAGCCGGGACCTATCGAACACCGGGGAGCTGTTTTTT
D gene: .
V gene: TRBV9
J gene: TRBJ2-2
clone size: .

CDR3 protein: CAGSGDSGANVLTF
CDR3 DNA: TGTGCCGGAAGTGGGGACTCTGGGGCCAACGTCCTGACTTTC
D gene: .
V gene: TRBV7-2
J gene: TRBJ2-6
clone size: few

CDR3 protein: CASRARDRWNTGELFF
CDR3 DNA: TGTGCCAGCAGAGCGAGGGACAGGTGGAACACAGGGGAGCTGTTTTTT
D gene: TRBD1
V gene: TRBV6-2/TRBV6-3
J gene: TRBJ2-2
clone size: .

CDR3 protein: CASGFGRTTEAFF
CDR3 DNA: TGTGCCAGCGGCTTTGGCAGGACAACTGAAGCTTTCTTT
D gene: .
V gene: TRBV3-1
J gene: TRBJ1-1
clone size: many

CDR3 protein: CATRAGTGYQPQHF
CDR3 DNA: TGTGCCACCCGAGCCGGGACAGGGTATCAGCCCCAGCATTTT
D gene: TRBD1
V gene: TRBV6-2/TRBV6-3
J gene: TRBJ1-5
clone size: few

CDR3 protein: CASSLGEDAYSYEQYF
CDR3 DNA: TGTGCCAGCAGCTTAGGGGAGGACGCATACTCCTACGAGCAGTACTTC
D gene: .
V gene: TRBV11-2
J gene: TRBJ2-7
clone size: many

CDR3 protein: CASSPRAGAETQYF
CDR3 DNA: TGTGCTAGCAGCCCCCGCGCAGGCGCAGAGACCCAGTACTTC
D gene: .
V gene: TRBV7-7
J gene: TRBJ2-5
clone size: many

CDR3 protein: CASSLVGGAYNEQFF
CDR3 DNA: TGCGCCAGCAGCTTGGTCGGGGGGGCCTACAATGAGCAGTTCTTC
D gene: TRBD2
V gene: TRBV5-1
J gene: TRBJ2-1
clone size: many

CDR3 protein: CASSTEAGELFF
CDR3 DNA: TGCGCCAGCAGTACAGAGGCCGGGGAGCTGTTTTTT
D gene: .
V gene: TRBV5-1
J gene: TRBJ2-2
clone size: few

CDR3 protein: CASSLAGANYGYTF
CDR3 DNA: TGTGCCAGCAGCTTAGCGGGCGCTAACTATGGCTACACCTTC
D gene: .
V gene: TRBV7-2
J gene: TRBJ1-2
clone size: .

CDR3 protein: CASSVGQRGEQYF
CDR3 DNA: TGTGCCAGCAGTGTGGGACAGAGGGGCGAGCAGTACTTC
D gene: TRBD1
V gene: TRBV2
J gene: TRBJ2-7
clone size: few

CDR3 protein: CASSKGLAQDEQFF
CDR3 DNA: TGTGCCAGCAGTAAAGGACTAGCTCAGGATGAGCAGTTCTTC
D gene: TRBD2
V gene: TRBV7-3
J gene: TRBJ2-1
clone size: few

CDR3 protein: CAIGTNGDGELFF
CDR3 DNA: TGTGCCATCGGGACGAACGGCGACGGGGAGCTGTTTTTT
D gene: .
V gene: TRBV10-3
J gene: TRBJ2-2
clone size: .

CDR3 protein: CASSQEGAGANVLTF
CDR3 DNA: TGCGCCAGCAGCCAAGAGGGTGCTGGGGCCAACGTCCTGACTTTC
D gene: .
V gene: TRBV4-2
J gene: TRBJ2-6
clone size: few

CDR3 protein: CASSLFEGDTQYF
CDR3 DNA: TGCGCCAGCAGCTTATTCGAGGGGGATACGCAGTATTTT
D gene: .
V gene: TRBV5-1
J gene: TRBJ2-3
clone size: few

CDR3 protein: CASSPGQGGNSPLHF
CDR3 DNA: TGTGCCAGCTCACCGGGACAGGGGGGGAATTCACCCCTCCACTTT
D gene: TRBD1
V gene: TRBV18
J gene: TRBJ1-6
clone size: few

CDR3 protein: CASSLGGPGTLNTEAFF
CDR3 DNA: TGTGCCAGCAGCTTAGGGGGCCCCGGGACGCTGAACACTGAAGCTTTCTTT
D gene: .
V gene: TRBV7-2
J gene: TRBJ1-1
clone size: .

CDR3 protein: CSVEGGGRGYGYTF
CDR3 DNA: TGCAGCGTTGAAGGTGGGGGTAGAGGCTATGGCTACACCTTC
D gene: .
V gene: TRBV29-1
J gene: TRBJ1-2
clone size: .

CDR3 protein: CSARNRGPMNTEAFF
CDR3 DNA: TGCAGTGCTAGAAACAGGGGGCCGATGAACACTGAAGCTTTCTTT
D gene: TRBD1
V gene: TRBV20-1
J gene: TRBJ1-1
clone size: .

CDR3 protein: CASSFFSRGGADTQYF
CDR3 DNA: TGTGCCAGCAGCTTTTTTAGTCGAGGGGGAGCGGATACGCAGTATTTT
D gene: .
V gene: TRBV7-8
J gene: TRBJ2-3
clone size: .

CDR3 protein: CASSPVGGMGEETQYF
CDR3 DNA: TGCGCCAGCAGCCCGGTCGGTGGAATGGGGGAGGAGACCCAGTACTTC
D gene: .
V gene: TRBV5-1
J gene: TRBJ2-5
clone size: few

CDR3 protein: CASSLRQGDSPLHF
CDR3 DNA: TGTGCCAGCAGCTTGAGACAGGGGGATTCACCCCTCCACTTT
D gene: TRBD1
V gene: TRBV7-2
J gene: TRBJ1-6
clone size: .